A selection of T cell receptor beta chains follows, all from one sample in a study of T-cell reconstitution after alpha-beta-depleted transplantation in children. MiXCR, applied by TCRdb to the PCR reads, yields one record per CDR3 protein. The table has 350,000 to 450,000 distinct CDR3 sequences, 13% seen once; the top ten hold approximately 4.3%. This specimen was PBMCs, taken from the stem cell graft. These receptors were obtained from a human donor who donated a stem cell graft to a child with Fanconi anemia. Each CDR3 is given with its conserved first and last residue.

J gene | V gene | CDR3 protein
TRBJ2-1 | TRBV3-1 | CASSQDQTGVHSHTYNEQFF
TRBJ2-5 | TRBV4-1 | CASSQDARGGLRETQYF
TRBJ2-7 | TRBV18 | CASSLNPGLVYEQYF
TRBJ2-1 | TRBV20-1 | CSANSGAGAYNEQFF
TRBJ2-3 | TRBV4-3 | CASSQDTGDTQYF
TRBJ2-3 | TRBV12-3/TRBV12-4 | CASSPPPGLGGTDTQYF
TRBJ1-1 | TRBV7-9 | CASSSSDWNTEAFF
TRBJ2-2 | TRBV2 | CASSWLETGELFF
TRBJ2-2 | TRBV7-9 | CASNWLTNTGELFF
TRBJ2-1 | TRBV6-1 | CASIGTGWNEQFF
TRBJ2-3 | TRBV5-1 | CASSRGDSTDTQYF
TRBJ1-6 | TRBV7-9 | CASSATGTGSPLHF
TRBJ2-7 | TRBV7-8 | CASSLGRGPREQYF
TRBJ1-1 | TRBV10-3 | CAISVGTEAFF
TRBJ2-7 | TRBV5-1 | CASSFLPSSYEQYF
TRBJ2-1 | TRBV30 | CAWSIGTGNEQFF
TRBJ2-7 | TRBV7-2 | CASSYTGGYEQYF
TRBJ2-7 | TRBV6-2/TRBV6-3 | CASSTGTGYEQYF
TRBJ2-3 | TRBV20-1 | CSARGLYTQYF
TRBJ2-3 | TRBV28 | CASSRTGTLGDTQYF
TRBJ1-5 | TRBV12-3/TRBV12-4 | CASSTGQPVDQPQHF
TRBJ2-3 | TRBV11-2 | CASSLEQTYTQYF
TRBJ2-2 | TRBV29-1 | CSVEDWARAGELFF
TRBJ2-2 | TRBV27 | CASSYLTGELFF
TRBJ1-6 | TRBV4-3 | CASSQIRGSINSPLHF
TRBJ1-2 | TRBV5-1 | CASSLEAAYSYTF
TRBJ2-1 | TRBV12-3/TRBV12-4 | CASSLAGQGRNEQFF
TRBJ1-3 | TRBV7-9 | CASSLAAGVKGNTIYF
TRBJ2-3 | TRBV29-1 | CSVSWLSTDTQYF
TRBJ1-1 | TRBV5-1 | CASSWRQSPNTEAFF
TRBJ2-1 | TRBV11-2 | CASSFSGYFYNEQFF
TRBJ2-1 | TRBV6-2/TRBV6-3 | CASSYGGEQFF
TRBJ2-5 | TRBV11-2 | CASSPGSGPPQETQYF
TRBJ2-7 | TRBV7-8 | CASSLRSEQYF
TRBJ2-3 | TRBV20-1 | CSASVAGADPSQYF
TRBJ1-1 | TRBV6-2/TRBV6-3 | CASSSRLEAFF
TRBJ1-2 | TRBV5-1 | CASSLAGTTVGYTF
TRBJ1-1 | TRBV20-1 | CSALNPLTVGAEAFF
TRBJ1-5 | TRBV24-1 | CATSDLRATQHF
TRBJ1-4 | TRBV5-5 | CASSPLGPTNEKLFF